A selection of T cell receptor beta chains follows, all from one sample in a study of T cells in tuberculosis. TCRdb's table, derived via immunoSEQ multiplex PCR, lists solely in-frame clones and lacks some. The sample has about 33,000 clones, about 90% seen once. The sequenced sample was PBMCs, obtained at tuberculosis diagnosis. The source is an adult with tuberculosis. Some clones in this sample may be carry-over from other donors' samples. Both conserved end residues are part of each CDR3. Each record gives: D gene, CDR3 length, J gene, V gene, clone size, CDR3 protein, CDR3 DNA. A D gene is named only where the DNA matches it firmly. The size field is filled for only some rows; it gives once, few, many or a size class.

NA,13,TRBJ1-1,TRBV7-6,NA,CASSLASGTEAFF,TGTGCCAGCAGCTTAGCAAGCGGCACTGAAGCTTTCTTT
TRBD1,15,TRBJ1-1,TRBV6-1,NA,CASSDGTGGKTEAFF,TGTGCCAGCAGTGACGGGACAGGGGGTAAAACTGAAGCTTTCTTT
NA,15,TRBJ1-4,TRBV5-1,NA,CASSLGPGTNEKLFF,TGCGCCAGCAGCTTGGGTCCGGGTACTAATGAAAAACTGTTTTTT
NA,13,TRBJ2-2,TRBV11-2,once,CASSLAGTGELFF,TGTGCCAGCAGCTTAGCGGGGACCGGGGAGCTGTTTTTT
NA,15,TRBJ2-4,TRBV6-1,NA,CASSEHPGSKNIQYF,TGTGCCAGCAGTGAACATCCGGGGTCCAAAAACATTCAGTACTTC
TRBD2,18,TRBJ2-7,TRBV14,once,CASSQALPGLAGTYEQYF,TGTGCCAGCAGCCAAGCTCTCCCGGGACTAGCGGGGACCTACGAGCAGTACTTC
NA,17,TRBJ1-5,TRBV21-1,NA,CASSKERTGEGNQPQHF,TGTGCCAGCAGCAAAGAAAGGACAGGGGAGGGCAATCAGCCCCAGCATTTT
NA,11,TRBJ2-3,TRBV5-4,NA,CATSRQDTQYF,TGTGCCACCTCTAGACAGGATACGCAGTATTTT
TRBD1,15,TRBJ1-1,TRBV5-1,NA,CASSLGQAYNTEAFF,TGCGCCAGCAGCTTAGGACAGGCATACAACACTGAAGCTTTCTTT
NA,14,TRBJ1-1,TRBV7-6,NA,CASSLVDGRTEAFF,TGTGCCAGCAGCTTAGTTGACGGGAGGACTGAAGCTTTCTTT
NA,15,TRBJ1-3,TRBV4-1,NA,CASSQGAISGNTIYF,TGCGCCAGCAGCCAAGGGGCGATCTCTGGAAACACCATATATTTT
TRBD1,15,TRBJ1-4,TRBV5-1,NA,CASSLAGTGGEKLFF,TGCGCCAGCAGCTTGGCCGGGACAGGGGGCGAAAAACTGTTTTTT
NA,13,TRBJ1-5,TRBV10-3,NA,CAITRDSNQPQHF,TGTGCCATCACCAGGGATAGCAATCAGCCCCAGCATTTT
TRBD1,14,TRBJ2-7,TRBV6-7,NA,CASNTDRGLTEQYF,TGTGCCAGCAATACGGACAGGGGTTTGACCGAGCAGTACTTC